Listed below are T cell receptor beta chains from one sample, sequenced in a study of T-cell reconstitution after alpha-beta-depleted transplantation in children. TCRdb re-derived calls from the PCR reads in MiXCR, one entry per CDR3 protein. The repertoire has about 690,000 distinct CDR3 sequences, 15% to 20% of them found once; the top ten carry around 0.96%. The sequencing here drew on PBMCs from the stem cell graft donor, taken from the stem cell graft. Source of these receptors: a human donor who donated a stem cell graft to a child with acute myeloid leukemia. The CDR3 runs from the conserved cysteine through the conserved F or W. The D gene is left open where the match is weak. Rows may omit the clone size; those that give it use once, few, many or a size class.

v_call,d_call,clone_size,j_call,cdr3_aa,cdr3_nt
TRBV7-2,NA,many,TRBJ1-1,CASSLNGRRPNTEAFF,TGTGCCAGCAGCTTAAATGGACGGAGACCGAACACTGAAGCTTTCTTT
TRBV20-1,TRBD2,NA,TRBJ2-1,CSANGLAGGPSYNEQFF,TGCAGTGCCAACGGACTAGCGGGGGGGCCAAGCTACAATGAGCAGTTCTTC
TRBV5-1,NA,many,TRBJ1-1,CASSVTVNTEAFF,TGCGCCAGCAGCGTGACGGTGAACACTGAAGCTTTCTTT
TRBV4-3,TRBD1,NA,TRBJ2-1,CASSQEDNRGYYNEQFF,TGCGCCAGCAGCCAAGAAGATAACAGGGGATACTACAATGAGCAGTTCTTC
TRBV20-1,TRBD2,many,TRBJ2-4,CSAPTSGGSKNIQYF,TGCAGTGCCCCTACTAGCGGGGGATCCAAAAACATTCAGTACTTC
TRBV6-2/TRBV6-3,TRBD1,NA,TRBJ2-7,CASSYSKDRGDHEQYF,TGTGCCAGCAGTTACTCGAAGGACAGGGGGGACCACGAGCAGTACTTC
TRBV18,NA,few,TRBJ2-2,CASSPPGTANTGELFF,TGTGCCAGCTCACCGCCTGGGACGGCGAACACCGGGGAGCTGTTTTTT
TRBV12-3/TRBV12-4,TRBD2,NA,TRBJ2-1,CVSRLLAGAHNEQFF,TGTGTCAGCAGGCTACTAGCGGGGGCGCACAATGAGCAGTTCTTC
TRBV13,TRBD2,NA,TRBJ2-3,CASSFRLAGEWVSATSTDTQYF,TGTGCCAGCAGCTTTCGGCTAGCGGGGGAATGGGTCTCTGCAACTAGCACAGATACGCAGTATTTT
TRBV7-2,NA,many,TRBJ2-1,CASSLAVRGNEQFF,TGTGCCAGCAGCTTAGCAGTTCGGGGGAATGAGCAGTTCTTC
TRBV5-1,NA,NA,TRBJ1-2,CASSSGGDNGYTF,TGCGCCAGCAGCTCCGGTGGGGACAATGGCTACACCTTC
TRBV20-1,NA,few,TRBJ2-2,CSARNPRAGMAGELFF,TGCAGTGCTAGAAACCCCCGGGCGGGAATGGCCGGGGAGCTGTTTTTT
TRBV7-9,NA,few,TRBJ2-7,CASSRMGYEQYF,TGTGCCAGCAGCCGAATGGGCTACGAGCAGTACTTC
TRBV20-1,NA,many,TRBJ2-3,CSAREDTDTQYF,TGCAGTGCTAGAGAGGACACAGATACGCAGTATTTT
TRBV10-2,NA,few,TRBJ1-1,CASSNGRDTEAFF,TGCGCCAGCAGCAACGGTCGGGACACTGAAGCTTTCTTT
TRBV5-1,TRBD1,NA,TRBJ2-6,CASSWDSPRSGANVLTF,TGCGCCAGCAGTTGGGACAGCCCTCGGTCCGGGGCCAACGTCCTGACTTTC
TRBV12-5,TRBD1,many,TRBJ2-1,CASDRDRGSNEQFF,TGTGCTAGTGATCGGGACAGGGGATCGAATGAGCAGTTCTTC
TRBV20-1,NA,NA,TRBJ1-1,CSADGGYTEAFF,TGCAGTGCCGACGGAGGGTACACTGAAGCTTTCTTT
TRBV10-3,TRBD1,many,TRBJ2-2,CAISESRGTGNTGELFF,TGTGCCATCAGTGAGAGTCGGGGGACAGGGAACACCGGGGAGCTGTTTTTT
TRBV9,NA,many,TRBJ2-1,CASSVTGTTYNEQFF,TGTGCCAGCAGCGTAACCGGGACGACATACAATGAGCAGTTCTTC
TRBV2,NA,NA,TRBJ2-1,CASFRETVSNEQFF,TGTGCCAGCTTCAGGGAGACAGTGTCCAATGAGCAGTTCTTC
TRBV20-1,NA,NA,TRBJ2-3,CSGVRRGISTDTQYF,TGCAGTGGGGTCCGGCGCGGGATTAGCACAGATACGCAGTATTTT
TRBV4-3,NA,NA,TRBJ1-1,CASSQDRRGQGAFF,TGCGCCAGCAGCCAAGATCGGCGGGGCCAGGGGGCTTTCTTT
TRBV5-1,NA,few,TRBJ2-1,CASSLTGSRSYNEQFF,TGCGCCAGCAGCTTGACGGGGAGTCGCTCCTACAATGAGCAGTTCTTC
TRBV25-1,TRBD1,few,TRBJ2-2,CASSTQGATGELFF,TGTGCCAGCAGTACACAGGGGGCGACCGGGGAGCTGTTTTTT
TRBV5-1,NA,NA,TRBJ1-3,CASSSGGMTGNTIYF,TGCGCCAGCAGCTCGGGGGGGATGACTGGAAACACCATATATTTT
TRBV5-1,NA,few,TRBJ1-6,CASSLDHRSSYNSPLHF,TGCGCCAGCAGCTTGGATCACAGGAGCTCCTATAATTCACCCCTCCACTTT
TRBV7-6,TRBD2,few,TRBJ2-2,CASSLPSGGAGELFF,TGTGCCAGCAGCTTACCGAGCGGGGGGGCCGGGGAGCTGTTTTTT
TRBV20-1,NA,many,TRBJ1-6,CSARGSYNSPLHF,TGCAGTGCTAGAGGGTCCTATAATTCACCCCTCCACTTT
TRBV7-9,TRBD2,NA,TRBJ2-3,CASSSLATSTDTQYF,TGTGCCAGCAGCTCACTAGCGACTAGCACAGATACGCAGTATTTT
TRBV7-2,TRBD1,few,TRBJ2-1,CASRLTGMAGNEQFF,TGTGCCAGCAGGTTGACAGGGATGGCTGGGAATGAGCAGTTCTTC
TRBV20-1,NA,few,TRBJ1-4,CSARDSVEKLFF,TGCAGTGCTAGAGATTCTGTCGAAAAACTGTTTTTT
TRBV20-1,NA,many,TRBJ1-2,CSARDGTSRGYTF,TGCAGTGCTAGAGACGGGACGTCCCGGGGCTACACCTTC
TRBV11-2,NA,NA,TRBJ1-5,CASSLEGGLPLHQPQHF,TGTGCCAGCAGCTTAGAGGGAGGCCTTCCCCTGCACCAGCCCCAGCATTTT
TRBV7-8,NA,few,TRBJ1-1,CASSPSAGRNTEAFF,TGTGCCAGCAGCCCAAGTGCGGGTCGGAACACTGAAGCTTTCTTT
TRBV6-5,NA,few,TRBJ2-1,CASSYGVGQYNEQFF,TGTGCCAGCAGTTACGGCGTTGGACAGTACAATGAGCAGTTCTTC
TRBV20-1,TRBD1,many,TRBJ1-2,CSARDLGQGLRGYTF,TGCAGTGCTAGAGATCTTGGACAGGGGTTACGTGGCTACACCTTC
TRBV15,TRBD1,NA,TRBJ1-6,CATSRTGVYNSPLHF,TGTGCCACCAGCAGAACAGGGGTCTATAATTCACCCCTCCACTTT
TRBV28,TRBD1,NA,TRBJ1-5,CASSFPGGVQPQHF,TGTGCCAGCAGTTTTCCAGGGGGCGTACAGCCCCAGCATTTT
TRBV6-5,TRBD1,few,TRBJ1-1,CASSYQGGRTEAFF,TGTGCCAGCAGTTACCAGGGGGGGAGGACTGAAGCTTTCTTT
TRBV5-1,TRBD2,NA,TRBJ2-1,CASSLILAGALDEQFF,TGCGCCAGCAGCTTGATACTAGCGGGGGCTCTCGATGAGCAGTTCTTC
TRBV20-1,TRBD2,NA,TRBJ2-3,CSATLAGLEEHTDTQYF,TGCAGTGCTACACTAGCGGGCCTAGAAGAACACACAGATACGCAGTATTTT
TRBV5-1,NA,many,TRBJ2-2,CASSLARNTGELFF,TGCGCCAGCAGCTTGGCGCGGAACACCGGGGAGCTGTTTTTT
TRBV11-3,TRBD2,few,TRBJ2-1,CASSFPPWAGGLDEAYNEQFF,TGTGCCAGCAGCTTCCCTCCTTGGGCGGGGGGTTTGGATGAGGCCTACAATGAGCAGTTCTTC
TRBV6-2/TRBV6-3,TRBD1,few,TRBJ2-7,CASSYGTGGEQYF,TGTGCCAGCAGTTACGGGACAGGGGGCGAGCAGTACTTC
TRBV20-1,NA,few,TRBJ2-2,CSARSKRGRNTGELFF,TGCAGTGCTAGATCTAAGAGAGGGCGCAACACCGGGGAGCTGTTTTTT
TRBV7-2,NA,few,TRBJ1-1,CASSLMGVKAFF,TGTGCCAGCAGCTTAATGGGAGTTAAAGCTTTCTTT